Presented here are 19 T cell receptor beta chains from one specimen sequenced in a study of blood T cell repertoires in COVID-19 (dated by TCRdb to about 2020). The method behind the library was the immunoSEQ multiplex PCR assay. Here the immuneACCESS table is served through TCRdb, limited to in-frame sequences with V and J called. Missing clones are a known gap in these copies; in checked studies unresolved V genes cover under half, and the rest lacks a known reason. The sample table records some 320,000 clones; approximately 90% of these occur just once. Together, the top ten hold roughly 6.9% of the sample. The sample was peripheral blood. These receptors were taken from a woman aged 25 to 39 who had recovered from COVID-19.

This chain links TRBV7-6 with TRBJ1-5; 9 bases agree with TRBD1. CDR1 is SGHVS and CDR2 is FNYEAQ in the germline V gene. This CDR3 comprises 16 residues. With V trimmed by 4 bases and J by 1 base, 5 bases remained unmatched. As DNA, the CDR3 is TGTGCCAGCAGCTCTGGACAGGGGCTCAGCAATCAGCCCCAGCATTTT. Its translation is CASSSGQGLSNQPQHF.

The rearrangement uses TRBV21-1 and TRBJ1-5. TRBV21-1 is a known pseudogene. This CDR3 spans 13 amino acids. CDR3 DNA: TGTGCCAGCAGCAATAGGAGGAATCAGCCCCAGCATTTT. This sequence encodes CASSNRRNQPQHF.

CDR3 sequence reads: CASSNAGTGGEKLFF. The CDR3 nucleotides read TGTGCCAGCAGCAACGCCGGGACAGGTGGCGAAAAACTGTTTTTT. V gene TRBV5-5 combines with J gene TRBJ1-4; 8 bases agree with TRBD1. The CDR3 covers 15 residues. The V gene end was trimmed by 4 bases and the J gene end by 8 bases; junction bases not matched to a gene: 10. Germline CDR1 SGHKS, CDR2 YYEKEE (reference sequence).

J is TRBJ2-7 and V is TRBV2; maybe TRBD2 (6 bases). This CDR3 has 13 residues. The germline V and J ends were trimmed by 6 bases and 3 bases, with 12 bases remaining between them. CDR1 is SNHLY and CDR2 is FYNNEI in the germline V gene. The CDR3 sequence: CASRRDGNYEQYF. The DNA for the CDR3 is TGTGCCAGCAGGCGGGACGGAAACTACGAGCAGTACTTC. The whole variable domain, remainder taken from reference TRBV2 and TRBJ2-7, is EPEVTQTPSHQVTQMGQEVILRCVPISNHLYFYWYRQILGQKVEFLVSFYNNEISEKSEIFDDQFSVERPDGSNFTLKIRSTKLEDSAMYFCASRRDGNYEQYFGPGTRLTVT.

The genes are TRBV29-1 and TRBJ2-3; D is possibly TRBD2 (5 bases). CDR1 and CDR2 (germline): SQVTM, ANQGSEA. V lost 6 bases and J lost 4, with 11 bases in between. CDR3 length: 12 residues. The CDR3 DNA follows: TGCAGCGTCAGCGGACCTCCAGATACGCAGTATTTT. Encoded protein: CSVSGPPDTQYF.

The chain links TRBV7-2 to TRBJ2-1, with D possibly TRBD1 on 5 matching bases. The germline V gene has CDR1 SGHTA and CDR2 FQGNSA. With 0 bases removed from V and 8 bases from J, the gap between germline ends came to 17 bases. The CDR3 is 16 amino acids. CDR3 bases: TGTGCCAGCAGCTTAGCCGTCAGGGAATTCTCCGATGAGCAGTTCTTC. Protein: CASSLAVREFSDEQFF.

CDR3 amino acids: CASSPPEGLRGTQYF. The CDR3, as DNA: TGTGCCAGCTCACCACCGGAGGGACTGAGGGGGACCCAGTACTTC. The V gene is TRBV18, the J gene TRBJ2-5; D perhaps matches TRBD2 (6 bases). CDR1 is KGHSH and CDR2 is LQKENI in the germline V gene. CDR3 length: 15 residues. The germline V and J ends were trimmed by 0 bases and 7 bases, with 15 bases remaining between them. Looking up the rest from reference TRBV18 and TRBJ2-5 gives the full variable domain: NAGVMQNPRHLVRRRGQEARLRCSPMKGHSHVYWYRQLPEEGLKFMVYLQKENIIDESGMPKERFSAEFPKEGPSILRIQQVVRGDSAAYFCASSPPEGLRGTQYFGPGTRLLVL.

V is TRBV24-1 and J is TRBJ2-1; possible D gene TRBD2, 6 bases. Trimming left V 0 bases short and J 8 bases short, with 16 bases between. CDR1 KGHDR and CDR2 SFDVKD come from the germline V gene. CDR3 size: 16 residues. The CDR3 nucleotides read TGTGCCACCAGTGATTTGGGGGACTTGTTATTGCATGAGCAGTTCTTC. Its protein is CATSDLGDLLLHEQFF.

The chain combines TRBV3-1 (or the pseudogene TRBV3-2) with TRBJ1-2; D is possibly TRBD1 (6 bases). The CDR3 spans 18 residues. Germline lookup yields CDR1 LGHDT and CDR2 YNNKEL (reference sequence). With 4 bases removed from V and 2 bases from J, the gap between germline ends came to 23 bases. The CDR3 is CASSPSPGHLGWNYGYTF. As DNA, the CDR3 is TGTGCCAGCAGCCCCTCACCGGGACACCTTGGGTGGAACTATGGCTACACCTTC.

As regards this clone: A junction end diverges from the germline sequence, so it may reflect a read error. This chain uses TRBV2 with TRBJ2-4; TRBD1 matches 8 bases. This CDR3 is built from 16 residues. The germline CDR1 and CDR2 sequences are SNHLY and FYNNEI. CDR3 sequence reads: CVSRDQGAEGKNIQYF. CDR3 in DNA: TGTGTCAGCAGGGACCAGGGGGCTGAGGGCAAAAACATTCAGTACTTC.

The chain couples TRBV7-2 to TRBJ2-1; a possible D gene is TRBD2 (5 bases). V lost 1 base and J lost 5, with 12 bases in between. The CDR3 runs to 15 residues. Germline V gene sequence: CDR1 SGHTA, CDR2 FQGNSA. The CDR3 protein is CASSLGGPLDNEQFF. In DNA form, the CDR3 reads TGTGCCAGCAGCTTAGGCGGGCCCTTGGACAATGAGCAGTTCTTC.

The chain combines TRBV5-1 with TRBJ1-5; 9 nucleotides agree with TRBD1. Germline V CDR1 and CDR2: SGHRS, YFSETQ. The V and J ends lost 3 bases and 6 bases, in that order; junction bases with no gene match: 7. The CDR3 contains 15 residues. The DNA for the CDR3 is TGCGCCAGCAGCTGGGGGACAGGGTGGGGTCAGCCCCAGCATTTT. As protein: CASSWGTGWGQPQHF.

The chain combines TRBV30 with TRBJ1-5, with a tentative D call TRBD1 (5 bases). Trimming cost V 4 bases and J 0 bases, with 13 bases left between them. CDR1 is GTSNPN and CDR2 is SVGIG in the germline V gene (reference sequence). The CDR3 loop spans 15 amino acids. The CDR3 is CAWKRQSSSNQPQHF. The CDR3 DNA reads as TGTGCCTGGAAACGACAGTCGTCTAGCAATCAGCCCCAGCATTTT.

V is TRBV30 and J is TRBJ2-2; D is possibly TRBD1 (6 bases). Per germline, CDR1 GTSNPN and CDR2 SVGIG (reference sequence). This CDR3 region has 14 residues. V lost 3 bases, J lost 5 bases, and 13 bases lay in between. The CDR3 spells CAWRKGVGTGELFF. The CDR3 DNA reads TGTGCCTGGAGAAAGGGGGTAGGAACCGGGGAGCTGTTTTTT.

V is TRBV9 and J is TRBJ2-1, with TRBD2 identical over 10 bases. Trimming took 0 bases from V and 0 from J; bases not matched to a gene: 6. This CDR3 has 18 amino acids. Germline CDR1 reads SGDLS; CDR2 reads YYNGEE. The CDR3 bases are TGTGCCAGCAGCGTAGCCAGCGGGGGGGGCGGCTCCTACAATGAGCAGTTCTTC. Translation gives CASSVASGGGGSYNEQFF.

The chain couples TRBV13 to TRBJ1-2; TRBD1 matches at 7 bases. The length of the CDR3 is 15 residues. V gave up 5 bases and J gave up 6 bases; unmatched junction bases: 12. Germline V gene lookup returns CDR1 PRHDT and CDR2 FYEKMQ (reference sequence). The CDR3 DNA is TGTGCCAGCAGCGTACTACAGGGGAGAGGGGATGGCTACACCTTC. Translating gives CASSVLQGRGDGYTF.

The rearrangement uses TRBV28 and TRBJ2-3, with 10 bases lining up with TRBD2. Unmatched junction bases numbered 7, after V lost 5 bases and J lost 2 bases. The CDR3 totals 16 residues. The germline V gene has CDR1 MDHEN and CDR2 SYDVKM. The CDR3 sequence is CASSARTSGNTDTQYF. CDR3 DNA sequence: TGTGCCAGCAGTGCCCGGACTAGCGGAAACACAGATACGCAGTATTTT.

This clone showed up just a few times. This CDR3 reads CARSRHSSYNSPLHF. The CDR3 nucleotides are TGTGCCAGAAGTCGACACAGTTCCTATAATTCACCCCTCCACTTT. The genes are TRBV5-3 and TRBJ1-6, with D unclear. TRBV5-3 is an ORF for which the function is uncertain. With 5 bases removed from V and 1 base from J, the gap between germline ends came to 10 bases. The CDR3 is 15 amino acids.

J is TRBJ1-6 and V is TRBV18; the match to TRBD1 covers 10 bases. The CDR3 extends over 14 amino acids. Per germline, CDR1 KGHSH and CDR2 LQKENI. The V and J ends lost 6 bases and 10 bases, in that order; junction bases with no gene match: 6. The CDR3 DNA is TGTGCCAGCTCCCGGGACAGGGGTCAATCACCCCTCCACTTT. Its translation: CASSRDRGQSPLHF.